Below are 13 T cell receptor beta chains sequenced from a single sample in a study of blood T cell repertoires in COVID-19. TCRdb's copy holds only in-frame clones and misses some; the assay was immunoSEQ multiplex PCR. This repertoire shows approximately 100,000 clones, around 85% found once; its top ten account for around 12%. Input material: peripheral blood. The receptors derive from a human donor in a cohort sampled during active COVID-19.

This clone has just a few counts. The rearrangement joins TRBV5-4 to TRBJ2-1, with 7 bases identical to TRBD1. This CDR3 has 15 residues. Trimming at V came to 3 bases and at J to 6 bases, leaving 9 bases not matched to a gene. Germline V gene lookup returns CDR1 SGHNT and CDR2 YYREEE (reference sequence). CDR3 protein: CASSSPGQKINEQFF. DNA for the CDR3: TGTGCCAGCAGCTCCCCGGGACAGAAGATCAATGAGCAGTTCTTC.

The rearrangement joins TRBV9 to TRBJ2-2, with 8 bases aligning to TRBD2. Germline CDR1 and CDR2: SGDLS and YYNGEE. The CDR3 covers 16 residues. The junction had 8 bases not matched to a gene; V was cut back by 0 bases and J by 7 bases. The CDR3 is CASSVAGGNDVGELFF. Here the CDR3 DNA reads TGTGCCAGCAGCGTAGCGGGGGGGAACGACGTCGGGGAGCTGTTTTTT. Combining the CDR3 with reference TRBV9 and TRBJ2-2 gives the whole variable domain DSGVTQTPKHLITATGQRVTLRCSPRSGDLSVYWYQQSLDQGLQFLIQYYNGEERAKGNILERFSAQQFPDLHSELNLSSLELGDSALYFCASSVAGGNDVGELFFGEGSRLTVL.

This chain connects TRBV9 to TRBJ2-1; TRBD1 aligns across 8 bases. J gave up 6 bases and V 2 bases, and 4 bases lay outside the gene matches. This CDR3 region has 14 residues. Per the germline V gene, CDR1 is SGDLS and CDR2 is YYNGEE. CDR3 sequence (DNA): TGTGCCAGCAGCGTCCAGGGACAGGCCAATGAGCAGTTCTTC. It translates to CASSVQGQANEQFF.

The V gene is TRBV7-3, the J gene TRBJ2-3; the match to TRBD2 covers 10 bases. V dropped 6 bases and J dropped 2; count of bases not matched to a gene: 8. The CDR3 extends over 16 amino acids. Germline CDR1 is SGHTA and CDR2 is FQGTGA. CDR3 region: CASSPTSGTSTDTQYF. DNA for the CDR3: TGTGCCAGCAGTCCCACTAGCGGGACCTCCACAGATACGCAGTATTTT.

The chain is built from TRBV15 and TRBJ2-1, with 8 bases fitting TRBD1. Trimming removed 7 bases from V and 7 bases from J; junction bases left unmatched: 12. Germline V gene lookup returns CDR1 LNHNV and CDR2 YYDKDF (reference sequence). There are 15 residues in the CDR3. The CDR3 nucleotides read TGTGCCACCATGTTGAGGACAGGGCCCGTAAATGAGCAGTTCTTC. It yields the protein CATMLRTGPVNEQFF. Supplemented by reference TRBV15 and TRBJ2-1, the full variable domain reads DAMVIQNPRYQVTQFGKPVTLSCSQTLNHNVMYWYQQKSSQAPKLLFHYYDKDFNNEADTPDNFQSRRPNTSFCFLDIRSPGLGDTAMYLCATMLRTGPVNEQFFGPGTRLTVL.

The genes are TRBV7-2 and TRBJ2-1; TRBD2 matches 12 bases. In germline, CDR1 is SGHTA, CDR2 FQGNSA. V lost 5 bases and J lost 4; bases outside the gene matches: 3. This CDR3 region has 15 residues. The CDR3 coding sequence is TGTGCCAGCAGCCGGACTAGCGGGGAGTACAATGAGCAGTTCTTC. Its protein is CASSRTSGEYNEQFF.

This chain uses TRBV11-3 with TRBJ2-5; 7 bases align to TRBD1. J was trimmed by 1 base and V by 6 bases; bases with no gene match: 5. Germline V gene data show CDR1 as SGHNT and CDR2 as YENEEA. This CDR3 comprises 14 residues. In DNA form, the CDR3 reads TGTGCCAGCAGTGGACGACAGGGCCAAGAGACCCAGTACTTC. The encoded protein is CASSGRQGQETQYF.

The chain couples TRBV3-1 (or the pseudogene TRBV3-2) to TRBJ1-5; 7 nucleotides align to TRBD1. V lost 5 bases and J lost 7; bases outside the gene matches: 23. The CDR3 sequence is 19 residues long. CDR1 is LGHDT, CDR2 YNNKEL, per germline (reference sequence). DNA for the CDR3: TGTGCCAGCAGCTTGCGTCGAGGGGTCAGGGGGTCCTTTGGGCAGCCCCAGCATTTT. Its protein is CASSLRRGVRGSFGQPQHF.

The rearrangement links TRBV5-5 to TRBJ2-7; 8 bases match TRBD1. The J segment lost 3 bases and the V segment lost 3 bases, leaving 5 bases of the junction unmatched. The CDR3 contains 14 residues. Germline CDR1 SGHKS, CDR2 YYEKEE (reference sequence). In nucleotides, the CDR3 is TGTGCCAGCAGCTCCGGACAGGGCTTCTACGAGCAGTACTTC. Its translation: CASSSGQGFYEQYF. Complete variable domain (other parts from reference TRBV5-5 and TRBJ2-7): DAGVTQSPTHLIKTRGQQVTLRCSPISGHKSVSWYQQVLGQGPQFIFQYYEKEERGRGNFPDRFSARQFPNYSSELNVNALLLGDSALYLCASSSGQGFYEQYFGPGTRLTVT.

The rearrangement links TRBV5-1 to TRBJ1-1; possibly TRBD1 for D (6 bases). Trimming removed 10 bases from V and 8 bases from J, with 21 bases in between. This CDR3 comprises 13 residues. In germline, CDR1 is SGHRS, CDR2 YFSETQ. This CDR3 reads CAFPGGGLLEAFF. The CDR3, as DNA: TGCGCCTTCCCCGGGGGGGGGCTCTTGGAAGCTTTCTTT. Looking up the rest from reference TRBV5-1 and TRBJ1-1 gives the full variable domain: KAGVTQTPRYLIKTRGQQVTLSCSPISGHRSVSWYQQTPGQGLQFLFEYFSETQRNKGNFPGRFSGRQFSNSRSEMNVSTLELGDSALYLCAFPGGGLLEAFFGQGTRLTVV.

The chain combines TRBV6-5 with TRBJ1-2, with 8 bases aligning to TRBD1. V gave up 3 bases and J gave up 8 bases; unmatched junction bases: 8. Germline CDR1 is MNHEY and CDR2 is SVGAGI. The CDR3 is 14 residues long. The CDR3 spells CASSYRTGSGGYTF. The CDR3 DNA is TGTGCCAGCAGTTATCGGACAGGGAGCGGAGGCTACACCTTC.

The chain carries TRBV12-3 or TRBV12-4 and TRBJ2-7, with a weak D call TRBD1 (6 bases). CDR3 length: 13 residues. V lost 6 bases and J lost 0, with 9 bases in between. CDR3 in amino acids: CASRRDNSYEQYF. CDR3 sequence (DNA): TGTGCCAGCAGGAGGGACAACTCCTACGAGCAGTACTTC.

The chain couples TRBV6-5 to TRBJ2-1; perhaps TRBD2 as D (6 bases). From germline, CDR1 is MNHEY and CDR2 SVGAGI. This CDR3 is built from 12 residues. V was cut by 9 bases and J by 10 bases, with 16 bases left in between. The CDR3 loop is CASGAGYGEQFF. The CDR3 region has the DNA TGTGCCAGTGGGGCGGGGTATGGAGAGCAGTTCTTC.